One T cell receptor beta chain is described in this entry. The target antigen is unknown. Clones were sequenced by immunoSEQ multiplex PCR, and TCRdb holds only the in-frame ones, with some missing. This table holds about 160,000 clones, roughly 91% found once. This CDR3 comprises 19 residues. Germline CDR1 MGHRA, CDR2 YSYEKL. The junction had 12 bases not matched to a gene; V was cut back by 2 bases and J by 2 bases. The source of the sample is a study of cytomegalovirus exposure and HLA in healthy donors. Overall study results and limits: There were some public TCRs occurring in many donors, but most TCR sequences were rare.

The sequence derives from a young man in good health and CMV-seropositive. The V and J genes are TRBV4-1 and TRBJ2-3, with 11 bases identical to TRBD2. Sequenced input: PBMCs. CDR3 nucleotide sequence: TGCGCCAGCAGCCAAACCCCACCCGGGACTAGCGGTTTCACAGATACGCAGTATTTT. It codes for CASSQTPPGTSGFTDTQYF.